This T cell receptor (beta chain) was found in a study of T cell repertoires in cytomegalovirus infection. This clonotype has a handful of counts. Germline CDR1 is LNHDA and CDR2 is SQIVND (reference sequence). Losses at the gene ends were 3 bases for V and 1 base for J; bases not matched to a gene: 3. The CDR3 contains 16 residues. TCRdb analysed the reads with MiXCR anew, one entry per CDR3 protein. The sample contains around 290,000 distinct CDR3 sequences, about a quarter of which appear only once. The sequence was obtained from a human donor in good health (CMV status not recorded). Some clones in this sample may be carry-over from other donors' samples. The V and J genes are TRBV19 and TRBJ1-5; 10 bases are shared with TRBD1. Source material: PBMCs. The CDR3: CASSIDRGPSNQPQHF. The CDR3 bases are TGTGCCAGTAGTATCGACAGGGGGCCAAGCAATCAGCCCCAGCATTTT.